This T cell receptor beta chain stems from a study of CD8+ T cells in alopecia areata. This clone appeared a single time. Germline V gives CDR1 GTSNPN, CDR2 SVGIG (reference sequence). V was clipped by 1 base and J by 6 bases, with 12 bases between them. The CDR3 is 13 residues long. RNA extraction was followed by reverse transcription into cDNA, which acted as the sequencing template. Sequenced by immunoSEQ multiplex PCR; TCRdb stores in-frame clones only, minus some. Of around 190,000 clones in the sample, roughly 56% were seen once. The sample was CD8+ T cells sorted from blood. The source is a human donor in good health. The V call is TRBV30, the J call TRBJ1-2; D is perhaps TRBD1 (6 bases). The CDR3 protein is CAWSEPPGDGYTF. CDR3 DNA: TGTGCCTGGAGTGAACCACCAGGGGATGGCTACACCTTC.